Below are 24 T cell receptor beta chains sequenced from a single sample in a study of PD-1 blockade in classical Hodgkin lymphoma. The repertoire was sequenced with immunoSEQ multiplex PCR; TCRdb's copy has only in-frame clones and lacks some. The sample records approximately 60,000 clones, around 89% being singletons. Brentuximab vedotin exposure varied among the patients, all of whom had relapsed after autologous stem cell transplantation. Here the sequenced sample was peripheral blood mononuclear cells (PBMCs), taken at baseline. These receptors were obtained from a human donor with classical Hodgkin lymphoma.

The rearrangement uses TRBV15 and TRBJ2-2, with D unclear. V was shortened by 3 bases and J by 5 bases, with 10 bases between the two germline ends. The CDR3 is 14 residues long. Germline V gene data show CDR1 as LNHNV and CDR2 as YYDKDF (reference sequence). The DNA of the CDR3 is TGTGCCACCAGCAGGGACCTATTTACCGGGGAGCTGTTTTTT. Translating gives CATSRDLFTGELFF.

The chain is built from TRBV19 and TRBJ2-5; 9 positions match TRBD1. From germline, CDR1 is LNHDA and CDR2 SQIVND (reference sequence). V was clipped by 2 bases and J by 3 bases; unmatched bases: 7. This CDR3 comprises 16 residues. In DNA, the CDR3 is TGTGCCAGTAGTATACCCCAGGACAGGGGAAAAGAGACCCAGTACTTC. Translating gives CASSIPQDRGKETQYF.

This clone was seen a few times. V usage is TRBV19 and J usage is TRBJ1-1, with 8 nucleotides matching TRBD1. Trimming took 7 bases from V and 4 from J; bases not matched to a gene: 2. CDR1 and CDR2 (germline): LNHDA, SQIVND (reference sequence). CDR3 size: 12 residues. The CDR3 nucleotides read TGTGCCAGTAAACAGGGGGGCACTGAAGCTTTCTTT. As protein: CASKQGGTEAFF.

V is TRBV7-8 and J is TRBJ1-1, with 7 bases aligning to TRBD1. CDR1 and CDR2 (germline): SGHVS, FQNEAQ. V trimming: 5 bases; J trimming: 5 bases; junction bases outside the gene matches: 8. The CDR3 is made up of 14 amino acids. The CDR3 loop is CASSRPGQSTEAFF. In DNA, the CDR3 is TGTGCCAGCAGCAGGCCGGGACAGAGTACTGAAGCTTTCTTT.

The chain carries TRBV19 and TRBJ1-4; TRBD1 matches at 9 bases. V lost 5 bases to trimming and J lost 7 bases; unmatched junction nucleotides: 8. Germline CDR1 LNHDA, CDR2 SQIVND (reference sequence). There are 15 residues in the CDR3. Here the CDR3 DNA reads TGTGCCAGTAGTGAGGGGACAGGGTCGAGTGAAAAACTGTTTTTT. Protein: CASSEGTGSSEKLFF.

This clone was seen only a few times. The CDR3 DNA sequence: TGTGCCAGCAGCGTAGGTTTGGCCTTCTATGGCTACACCTTC. Protein: CASSVGLAFYGYTF. V is TRBV9 and J is TRBJ1-2; D is undetermined. Germline CDR1 is SGDLS and CDR2 is YYNGEE. The CDR3 spans 14 residues. Trimming stripped 0 bases from V and 4 bases from J, with 10 bases between.

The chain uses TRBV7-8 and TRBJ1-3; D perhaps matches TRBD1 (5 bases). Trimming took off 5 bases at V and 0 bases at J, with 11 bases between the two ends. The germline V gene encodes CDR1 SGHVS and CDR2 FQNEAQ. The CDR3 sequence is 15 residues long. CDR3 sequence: CASSLGAGSGNTIYF. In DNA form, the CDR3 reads TGTGCCAGCAGCCTAGGGGCAGGCTCTGGAAACACCATATATTTT.

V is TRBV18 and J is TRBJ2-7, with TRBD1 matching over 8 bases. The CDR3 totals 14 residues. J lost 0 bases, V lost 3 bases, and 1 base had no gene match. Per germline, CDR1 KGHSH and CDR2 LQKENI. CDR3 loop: CASSPGQASYEQYF. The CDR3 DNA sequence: TGTGCCAGCTCACCGGGACAGGCCTCCTACGAGCAGTACTTC.

The CDR3 coding sequence is TGCGCCAGCAGTGAGGCCGGACCCTACGAGCAGTACTTC. Translation: CASSEAGPYEQYF. The gene calls are TRBV10-2 and TRBJ2-7; D not resolved. This CDR3 is 13 amino acids long. The germline V gene has CDR1 WSHSY and CDR2 SAAADI. V lost 2 bases and J 2 bases, leaving 7 bases between the germline ends.

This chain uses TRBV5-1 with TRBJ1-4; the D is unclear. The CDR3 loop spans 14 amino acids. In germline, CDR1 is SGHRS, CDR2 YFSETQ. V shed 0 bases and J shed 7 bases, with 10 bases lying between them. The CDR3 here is CASSLDTHPEKLFF. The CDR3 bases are TGCGCCAGCAGCTTGGACACACACCCTGAAAAACTGTTTTTT.

The CDR3 region has the DNA TGTGCCAGCAGCTTAGGGTTAGCGGGGGGCACAGATACGCAGTATTTT. Residues: CASSLGLAGGTDTQYF. The J gene is TRBJ2-3, the V gene TRBV7-8; TRBD2 agrees at 9 bases. The CDR3 extends over 16 amino acids. V dropped 1 base and J dropped 1; count of bases not matched to a gene: 3. The germline CDR1 and CDR2 sequences are SGHVS and FQNEAQ.

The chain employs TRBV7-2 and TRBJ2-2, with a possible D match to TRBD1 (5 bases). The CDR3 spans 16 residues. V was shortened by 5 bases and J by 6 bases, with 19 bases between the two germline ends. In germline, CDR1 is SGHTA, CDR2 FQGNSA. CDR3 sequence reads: CASSNTVAGFAGELFF. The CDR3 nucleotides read TGTGCCAGCAGCAACACGGTGGCAGGGTTTGCCGGGGAGCTGTTTTTT.

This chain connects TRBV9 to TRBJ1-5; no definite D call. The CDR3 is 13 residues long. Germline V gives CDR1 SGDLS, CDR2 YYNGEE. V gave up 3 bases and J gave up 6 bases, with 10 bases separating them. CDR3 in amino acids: CASSGGGFQPQHF. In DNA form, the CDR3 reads TGTGCCAGCAGCGGAGGTGGCTTTCAGCCCCAGCATTTT.

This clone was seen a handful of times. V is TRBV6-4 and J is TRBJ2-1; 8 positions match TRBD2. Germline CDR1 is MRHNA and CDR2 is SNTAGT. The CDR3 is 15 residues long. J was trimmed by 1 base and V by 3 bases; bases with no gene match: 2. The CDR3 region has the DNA TGTGCCAGCAGTGAGAGCGGGGGATCCTACAATGAGCAGTTCTTC. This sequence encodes CASSESGGSYNEQFF.

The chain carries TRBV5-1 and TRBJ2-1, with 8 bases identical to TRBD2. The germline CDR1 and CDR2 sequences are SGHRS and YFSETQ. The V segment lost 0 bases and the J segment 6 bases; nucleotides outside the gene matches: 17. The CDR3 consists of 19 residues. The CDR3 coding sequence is TGCGCCAGCAGCTTGGCCATTTTGGCGGGGGGCCAAACTGGCAATGAGCAGTTCTTC. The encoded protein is CASSLAILAGGQTGNEQFF. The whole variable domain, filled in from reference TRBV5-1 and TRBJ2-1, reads KAGVTQTPRYLIKTRGQQVTLSCSPISGHRSVSWYQQTPGQGLQFLFEYFSETQRNKGNFPGRFSGRQFSNSRSEMNVSTLELGDSALYLCASSLAILAGGQTGNEQFFGPGTRLTVL.

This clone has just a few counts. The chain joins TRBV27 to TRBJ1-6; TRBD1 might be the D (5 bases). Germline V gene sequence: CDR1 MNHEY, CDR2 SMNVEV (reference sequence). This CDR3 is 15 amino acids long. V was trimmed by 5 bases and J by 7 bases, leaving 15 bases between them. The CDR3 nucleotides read TGTGCCAGCAGTGTCCTTGGGGGAGGGAATTCACCCCTCCACTTT. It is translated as CASSVLGGGNSPLHF.

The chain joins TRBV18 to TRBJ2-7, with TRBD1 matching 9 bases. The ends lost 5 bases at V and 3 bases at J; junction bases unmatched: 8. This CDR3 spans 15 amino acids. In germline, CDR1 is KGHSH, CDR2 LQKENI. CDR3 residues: CASSTGTGPNYEQYF. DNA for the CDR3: TGTGCCAGCTCAACCGGGACAGGGCCTAACTACGAGCAGTACTTC.

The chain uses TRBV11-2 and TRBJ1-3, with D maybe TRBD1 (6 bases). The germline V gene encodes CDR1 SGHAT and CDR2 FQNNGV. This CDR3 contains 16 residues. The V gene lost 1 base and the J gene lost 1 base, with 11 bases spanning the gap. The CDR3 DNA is TGTGCCAGCAGCTTAGTCCTGGACAGATCTGGAAACACCATATATTTT. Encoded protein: CASSLVLDRSGNTIYF.

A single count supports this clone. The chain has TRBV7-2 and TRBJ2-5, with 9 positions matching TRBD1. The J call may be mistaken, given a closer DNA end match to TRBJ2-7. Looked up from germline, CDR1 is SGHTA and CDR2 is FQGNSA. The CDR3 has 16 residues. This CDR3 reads CASSLAGQGGTYEQYF. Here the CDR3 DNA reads TGTGCCAGCAGCTTAGCGGGACAGGGAGGGACCTACGAGCAGTACTTC.

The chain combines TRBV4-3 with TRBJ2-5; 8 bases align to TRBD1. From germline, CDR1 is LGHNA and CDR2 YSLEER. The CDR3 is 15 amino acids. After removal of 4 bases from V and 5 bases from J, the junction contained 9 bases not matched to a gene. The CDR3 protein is CASSPVDRAGETQYF. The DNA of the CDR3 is TGCGCCAGCAGCCCCGTGGACAGGGCTGGTGAGACCCAGTACTTC.

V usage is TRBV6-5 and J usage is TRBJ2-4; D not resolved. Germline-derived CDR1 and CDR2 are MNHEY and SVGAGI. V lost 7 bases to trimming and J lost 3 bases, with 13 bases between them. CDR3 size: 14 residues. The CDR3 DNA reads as TGTGCCAGCAAAGCCATCTTGGGCAAAAACATTCAGTACTTC. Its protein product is CASKAILGKNIQYF.

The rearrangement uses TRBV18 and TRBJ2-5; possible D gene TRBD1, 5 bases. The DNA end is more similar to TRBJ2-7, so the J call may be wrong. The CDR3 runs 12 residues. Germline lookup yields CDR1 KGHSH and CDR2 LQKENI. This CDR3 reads CASSLQGYEQYF. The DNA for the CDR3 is TGTGCCAGCTCACTTCAGGGCTACGAGCAGTACTTC.

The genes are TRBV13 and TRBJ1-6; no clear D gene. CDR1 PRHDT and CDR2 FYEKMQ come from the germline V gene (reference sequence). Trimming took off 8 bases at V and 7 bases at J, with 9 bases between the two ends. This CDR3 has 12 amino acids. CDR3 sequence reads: CASRHDNSPLHF. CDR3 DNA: TGTGCCAGCCGCCACGACAATTCACCCCTCCACTTT.

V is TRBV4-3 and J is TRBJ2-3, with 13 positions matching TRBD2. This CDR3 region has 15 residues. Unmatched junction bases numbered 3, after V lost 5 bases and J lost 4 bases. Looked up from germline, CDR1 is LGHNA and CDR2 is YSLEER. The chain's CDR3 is CASSVTSGGPDTQYF. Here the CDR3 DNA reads TGCGCCAGCAGCGTGACTAGCGGGGGGCCAGATACGCAGTATTTT.